This is a list of T cell receptor beta chains from one sample in a study of cytomegalovirus exposure and HLA in healthy donors. Method: immunoSEQ multiplex PCR; TCRdb's copy keeps in-frame clones and lacks some. The top ten hold 0.6% to 0.7% of the sample, which has 170,000 or so clones, 80% seen once. Source material: PBMCs. The receptors stem from a boy between 10 and 17 years old in good health and CMV-seronegative. The CDR3 runs from the conserved cysteine through the conserved F or W. A D gene is named only where the DNA matches it firmly. Clone size appears in some rows only: once, few, many, or a class for an expanded clone.

V: TRBV4-3
J: TRBJ2-7
D: TRBD2
size: NA
DNA: TGCGCCAGCAGCCAAGAGGGGACTAGCGGCCACTACGAGCAGTACTTC
CDR3: CASSQEGTSGHYEQYF

V: TRBV30
J: TRBJ1-2
D: NA
size: NA
DNA: TGTGCCTGGAGTGTATACGGGGTGGGGTACTATGGCTACACCTTC
CDR3: CAWSVYGVGYYGYTF

V: TRBV4-2
J: TRBJ1-1
D: NA
size: NA
DNA: TGTGCCAGCAGCTTCGGGACTCCTCCCCCGGGGGACACTGAAGCTTTCTTT
CDR3: CASSFGTPPPGDTEAFF

V: TRBV5-1
J: TRBJ2-1
D: NA
size: NA
DNA: TGCGCCAGCAAACTATCGTCCCTTTCCTACAATGAGCAGTTCTTC
CDR3: CASKLSSLSYNEQFF

V: TRBV19
J: TRBJ2-2
D: NA
size: NA
DNA: TGTGCCAGTAGTGTCCTGAACACCGGGGAGCTGTTTTTT
CDR3: CASSVLNTGELFF

V: TRBV7-2
J: TRBJ1-1
D: NA
size: NA
DNA: TGTGCCAGCAGCTTCAACCCGGGACAGAACACTGAAGCTTTCTTT
CDR3: CASSFNPGQNTEAFF

V: TRBV5-1
J: TRBJ2-3
D: NA
size: NA
DNA: TGCGCCAGCAGCTTGGCCTCAAAGAGGACAGATACGCAGTATTTT
CDR3: CASSLASKRTDTQYF

V: TRBV11-3
J: TRBJ2-7
D: TRBD1
size: few
DNA: TGTGCCAGCAGCTTAGTACGGACAGGGAGTAACGAGCAGTACTTC
CDR3: CASSLVRTGSNEQYF

V: TRBV6-4
J: TRBJ2-1
D: TRBD2
size: once
DNA: TGTGCCAGCAGTGAAAGCGGGGGGGGCGAATACAGTGAGCAGTTCTTC
CDR3: CASSESGGGEYSEQFF

V: TRBV19
J: TRBJ1-6
D: NA
size: NA
DNA: TGTGCCAGTAGTACAGCGGGATCACCCCTCCACTTT
CDR3: CASSTAGSPLHF

V: TRBV9
J: TRBJ1-1
D: NA
size: few
DNA: TGTGCCAGCAGCACACGGGGAGGGGCGACTGAAGCTTTCTTT
CDR3: CASSTRGGATEAFF

V: TRBV9
J: TRBJ1-3
D: NA
size: NA
DNA: TGTGCCAGCAGCGGACAGCCCTCTGGAAACACCATATATTTT
CDR3: CASSGQPSGNTIYF

V: TRBV5-8
J: TRBJ1-5
D: NA
size: few
DNA: TGTGCCAGCAGCTCCGGAAGGAGGTATCAGCCCCAGCATTTT
CDR3: CASSSGRRYQPQHF

V: TRBV2
J: TRBJ1-4
D: TRBD1
size: once
DNA: TGTGCCAGCGACAGGGGGACTAATGAAAAACTGTTTTTT
CDR3: CASDRGTNEKLFF

V: TRBV6-6
J: TRBJ1-2
D: NA
size: NA
DNA: TGTGCCAGCATAGGGGTCAGGGATTCTAACTATGGCTACACCTTC
CDR3: CASIGVRDSNYGYTF

V: TRBV4-1
J: TRBJ2-5
D: NA
size: NA
DNA: TGCGCCAGCAGCCAAGGAGGAAACAGGGCGGACGAGACCCAGTACTTC
CDR3: CASSQGGNRADETQYF

V: TRBV30
J: TRBJ1-5
D: NA
size: NA
DNA: TGTGCCTGGAGTTCTGACGGGGGGAATCAGCCCCAGCATTTT
CDR3: CAWSSDGGNQPQHF

V: TRBV9
J: TRBJ2-7
D: NA
size: NA
DNA: TGTGCCAGCAGCGTAGACGGGAGCTCCTACGAGCAGTACTTC
CDR3: CASSVDGSSYEQYF

V: TRBV6-1
J: TRBJ1-5
D: NA
size: NA
DNA: TGTGCCGGCAGTGTTGCGGATAGCAATCAGCCCCAGCATTTT
CDR3: CAGSVADSNQPQHF

V: TRBV2
J: TRBJ2-2
D: TRBD1
size: NA
DNA: TGTGCCAGCATCAGGACAGGGAACACCGGGGAGCTGTTTTTT
CDR3: CASIRTGNTGELFF

V: TRBV7-9
J: TRBJ1-3
D: NA
size: NA
DNA: TGTGCCAGCGGTCCCACATACAGGGCTGGAAACACCATATATTTT
CDR3: CASGPTYRAGNTIYF

V: TRBV11-2
J: TRBJ1-2
D: TRBD1
size: few
DNA: TGTGCCAGCAGCTTAGATCCGGGCAGGGGGTGGGATGGCTACACCTTC
CDR3: CASSLDPGRGWDGYTF

V: TRBV5-1
J: TRBJ1-3
D: NA
size: few
DNA: TGCGCCAGCAGCTCCCCGACTGACTCGAGGGGAAACACCATATATTTT
CDR3: CASSSPTDSRGNTIYF

V: TRBV9
J: TRBJ2-3
D: TRBD2
size: once
DNA: TGTGCCAGCAGCGCTGGCCCGGGGGGGAGCACAGATACGCAGTATTTT
CDR3: CASSAGPGGSTDTQYF

V: TRBV4-1
J: TRBJ2-4
D: TRBD1
size: NA
DNA: TGCGCCAGCAGCCCTTCACGGGTCAGGGGGCCCGCTATTCAGTACTTC
CDR3: CASSPSRVRGPAIQYF

V: TRBV6-5
J: TRBJ1-5
D: TRBD1
size: NA
DNA: TGTGCCAGCAGTCTCGGGACAGATCAGCCCCAGCATTTT
CDR3: CASSLGTDQPQHF

V: TRBV2
J: TRBJ1-2
D: TRBD1
size: NA
DNA: TGTGCCAGCAGTGCCGGGACAGGCTATGGCTACACCTTC
CDR3: CASSAGTGYGYTF

V: TRBV6-1
J: TRBJ2-7
D: NA
size: NA
DNA: TGTGCCAGCAGTGAAGCGATGGGCCAGTACTACGAGCAGTACTTC
CDR3: CASSEAMGQYYEQYF

V: TRBV2
J: TRBJ1-5
D: NA
size: NA
DNA: TGTGCCAGCAGTTTGGACAGCTACAGCTTTAGCAATCAGCCCCAGCATTTT
CDR3: CASSLDSYSFSNQPQHF

V: TRBV5-6
J: TRBJ2-7
D: TRBD1
size: NA
DNA: TGTGCCAGCAGCTTGGATGAGGGACAGGGCTTACACGAGAAGTACTTC
CDR3: CASSLDEGQGLHEKYF

V: TRBV5-1
J: TRBJ1-5
D: TRBD1
size: once
DNA: TGCGCCAGCAGCTCGGGACCAGGGGGCATCAATCAGCCCCAGCATTTT
CDR3: CASSSGPGGINQPQHF